The clone carrying this T cell receptor (beta chain) appeared many times. Antigen specificity is unknown. Trimming left V 8 bases short and J 2 bases short, with 9 bases between. The CDR3 consists of 12 residues. CDR1 is MNHEY, CDR2 SMNVEV, per germline (reference sequence). The library was built from roughly 400 ng RNA with molecular barcoded adaptors for alpha/delta and beta/gamma chains. Each CDR3 protein gets one entry after TCRdb re-called the reads with MiXCR. The sample yields 90,000 or so distinct CDR3 sequences, about 22% seen once. These data are taken from a study of read filtering for tumor transcriptome and immune sequencing. Study-wide results and limits: Correlation between methods rose after single-read clonotypes were removed. In IR-seq, single-read clonotypes were roughly 80% of clonotypes but about 3.5% of reads. Even smaller IR-seq throughput identified most shared clonotypes. This fraction held mixed bone marrow immune cells after CD138-negative sorting.

The sequence was obtained from a donor older than 35 with multiple myeloma. Sequencing was carried out using a population of CD138-negative cells sorted from bone marrow. J is TRBJ2-5 and V is TRBV27; D is possibly TRBD1 or TRBD2 (5 bases each). In nucleotides, the CDR3 is TGTGCCAGCCCGGGGACGCAAGAGACCCAGTACTTC. Translating it yields CASPGTQETQYF.